This T cell receptor (beta chain) comes out of a study of cytomegalovirus exposure and HLA in healthy donors. The PCR was carried out with 60 Vbeta primers and 13 Jbeta primers. The authors' processing: Later, an analysis found some 80 million unique TCR beta chains, and 9.5 million to 11 million of these were shared. Assay: immunoSEQ multiplex PCR; the TCRdb copy retains only in-frame clones and omits some. The V and J calls and clone size are taken from that table; D and trimming were inferred from the DNA. This sample carries 99,000 or so clones, about a tenth of them seen once, and the ten largest clones take 5.8%. Sampled while nominally healthy, donors likely had unrecorded immune exposures. The TCR was taken from a man aged 35 to 55 in good health and CMV-seropositive. The sequenced sample consisted of PBMCs.

The CDR3 sequence: CASSSSGELFF. The CDR3 region has the DNA TGTGCCAGCAGCTCCAGTGGGGAGCTGTTTTTT. This rearrangement joins TRBV11-2 to TRBJ2-2; no clear D gene. The germline CDR1 and CDR2 sequences are SGHAT and FQNNGV. CDR3 size: 11 residues. Trimming took 4 bases from V and 8 from J, leaving 5 bases between them.